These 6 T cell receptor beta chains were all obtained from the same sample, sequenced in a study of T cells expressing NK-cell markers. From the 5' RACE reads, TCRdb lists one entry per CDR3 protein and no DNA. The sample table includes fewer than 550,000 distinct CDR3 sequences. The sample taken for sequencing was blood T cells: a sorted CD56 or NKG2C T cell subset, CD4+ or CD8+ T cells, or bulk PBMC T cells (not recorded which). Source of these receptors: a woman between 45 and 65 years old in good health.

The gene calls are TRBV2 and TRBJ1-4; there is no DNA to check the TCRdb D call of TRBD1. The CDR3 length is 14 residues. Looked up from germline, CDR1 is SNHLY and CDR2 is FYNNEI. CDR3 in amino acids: CASSPDRVSEKLFF. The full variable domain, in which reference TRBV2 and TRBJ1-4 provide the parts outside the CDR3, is EPEVTQTPSHQVTQMGQEVILRCVPISNHLYFYWYRQILGQKVEFLVSFYNNEISEKSEIFDDQFSVERPDGSNFTLKIRSTKLEDSAMYFCASSPDRVSEKLFFGSGTQLSVL.

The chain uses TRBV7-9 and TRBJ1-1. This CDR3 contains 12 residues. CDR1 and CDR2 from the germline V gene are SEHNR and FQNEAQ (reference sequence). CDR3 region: CASSSEALEAFF.

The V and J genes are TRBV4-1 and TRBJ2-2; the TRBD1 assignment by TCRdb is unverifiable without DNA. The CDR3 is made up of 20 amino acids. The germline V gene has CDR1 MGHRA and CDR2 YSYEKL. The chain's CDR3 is CASRPKWGVRVRETTGELFF.

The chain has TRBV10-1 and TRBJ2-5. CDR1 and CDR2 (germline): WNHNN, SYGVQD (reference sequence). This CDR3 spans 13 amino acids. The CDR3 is CASSESGVQTQYF.

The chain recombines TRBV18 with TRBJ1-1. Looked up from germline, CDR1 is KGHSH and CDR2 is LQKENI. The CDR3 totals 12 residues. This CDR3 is CASSPRSFEAFF.

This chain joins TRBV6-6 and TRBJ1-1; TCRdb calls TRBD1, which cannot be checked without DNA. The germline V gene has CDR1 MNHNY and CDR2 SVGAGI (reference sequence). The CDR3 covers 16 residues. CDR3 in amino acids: CASSTRQGQGNTEAFF.